This T cell receptor beta chain originates from a study of cytomegalovirus exposure and HLA in healthy donors. With respect to this clone: Its antigen remains unknown.

Study observations and caveats: For most TCR beta V segments, an earlier analysis put the productive rate at about 90% or about 30% of the time. It was reportedly the case that the classifier diagnosed cytomegalovirus status with high specificity and sensitivity.

Samples came from healthy bone marrow donors. Primers for the PCR totalled 60 Vbeta and 13 Jbeta. Original processing methods: Among the unique TCR beta chains that a later analysis counted, around 72 million in all, about 10 million were shared. Here immunoSEQ multiplex PCR was the method, and the copy in TCRdb shows in-frame clones only, minus some. Clonal size and the V and J genes are those of that table, whereas D and trimming came from the DNA. The table gives 150,000 to 200,000 clones; the top ten clones make up about 0.8% of it. Trimming pared 4 bases from V and 2 bases from J, leaving 13 bases between. This CDR3 comprises 14 residues. Germline lookup yields CDR1 SGHRS and CDR2 YFSETQ.

Sequencing was carried out using PBMCs. This TCR came from a woman aged 18-29 years in good health and CMV-seropositive. The chain carries TRBV5-1 and TRBJ2-7, with a possible D match to TRBD1 (7 bases). In DNA, the CDR3 is TGCGCCAGCAGCCTCAGGGGGGCGCCCTACGAGCAGTACTTC. It encodes CASSLRGAPYEQYF.